One T cell receptor beta chain is described in this entry. Its binding antigen is unknown. No base quality values were provided; no much bigger clone lies one nucleotide off. Using the deep immunoSEQ assay, multiplex PCR amplified TCR CDR3 regions from genomic DNA. For each cell subset, the extracted genomic DNA was distributed evenly across all wells of several immunoSEQ 96-well plates, and each plate served as one replicate. For sorted subsets, 200 ng of genomic DNA, equivalent to 25,000 to 35,000 T cell genomes, went into each replicate PCR. Purified libraries were quantified with a Qubit 3.0 fluorometer, sized on a Bioanalyzer 2100, and re-quantified with the KAPA Library Quantification kit. Every immunoSEQ 96-well plate was sequenced on a dedicated single-read 150-cycle Illumina NextSeq 550 flow cell. The source study handled its data this way. The immunoSEQ output contained only junctional sequences without quality scores, so filtering could not match that applied to full-length reads. To assign V/J genes and CDR3, sequences were annotated against IMGT germline references using PyIR, a Python wrapper for IgBLAST v1.9. Any read was removed if the V/J assignment was weak (E-value above 1e-6), the CDR3 was missing, or the read contained stop codons, out-of-frame junctions, or ambiguous translated residues. V3J clonotypes were defined by identical inferred V gene, J gene, and CDR3 amino acid sequence. To compute the percentage overlap between repertoires, the number of shared unique clonotypes was divided by the size of the smaller repertoire. Three approaches were used to assess repertoire richness: RTK rarefaction, the Chao1 estimator, and Recon v2.1 estimates of unobserved clonotypes. OLGA was used to compute generation probabilities for all TCRbeta clonotypes that the gDNA method yielded from a few donors. TCRdb retrieved this table from immuneACCESS and kept in-frame rearrangements only. Not all clones are present; in checked studies, unresolved V genes account for under half, and no reason is known for the remainder. V, J and clone size are those of that table, while D and trimming were read from the DNA. The sample table shows fewer than 2.5 million clones, and 80% to 95% are seen once. The top ten constitute roughly 0.36% of the sample.

The data derive from a study of shared clonotypes between healthy human individuals (dated by TCRdb to 2018 to 2020). About the full investigation: The cohort included three men and a couple of women between 18 and 49 years of age. For each donor, CD4 naive and CD4 memory were each run on three plates, CD8 naive on two plates, and CD8 memory on one plate. Blood TCR repertoires of a handful of healthy adults were deeply sequenced to estimate repertoire size and the extent of clonotype sharing between individuals. To increase sequencing depth and limit assay-specific biases, different laboratories used diverse techniques to prepare libraries and sequence TCR repertoires. Each donor's leukapheresis produced roughly between roughly 0.85 and 10 billion PBMCs. What the work shows at the level of the full study, not this receptor alone: Approximately 5% of naive CD4, 3% to 4% of naive CD8, about 2.5% of memory CD4, and 0.4% of memory CD8 clonotypes were shared across several donors. Sampling was limited to blood, and TCR repertoires in tissue likely differ from TCR repertoires in blood. Naive subsets generally had larger estimated clonotype richness than memory subsets. Incomplete sequencing was indicated by rarefaction of sorted-subset datasets, despite the large sequencing depth. Pairwise subsampling led to the expectation that sequencing depth would affect the degree of clonotype sharing among donors. The genetic and exposure-history diversity represented was limited by the small number of donors. Compared with non-shared clonotypes, clonotypes shared by all four sorted-subset donors had higher generation probabilities.

V trim: 6 bases; J trim: 8 bases; unmatched bases: 15. Spanning cysteine to phenylalanine, the CDR3 consists of 16 amino acids. This entry keeps only the CDR3 DNA: 48 bases, framed from base 1. Taken from the germline V gene, the CDR1 and CDR2 loops are SGHTA and FQGNSA. Healthy HIV-negative adults with no recently reported acute infections or vaccinations were included as donors. Every donor was a Caucasian adult residing in Nashville, Tennessee, USA. CD4+ T cells were enriched by magnetic negative selection, after which naive cells were positively selected on CD45RA and the negative fraction was taken as the memory subset. Blood was obtained by leukapheresis, after which PBMCs were separated by Ficoll-Histopaque density gradient centrifugation and cryopreserved in liquid nitrogen vapor phase. Analytical flow cytometry was used to check the purity and quantity of every magnetically sorted T cell population. From each sorted fraction, genomic DNA was isolated and quantified by UV absorbance on a Nanodrop 2000c.

The sequence came from a young man in good health. Some clones in this sample may be carry-over from other donors' samples. The sample consisted of naive CD4+ T cells from PBMCs. The cell subset or site tag for this specimen amounts to: CD45RA+ positively selected. Recombination joined TRBV7-2 with TRBJ1-2, with TRBD1 identical over 10 junction bases. At the DNA level, the sequence is TGTGCCAGCAGACCTCGACAGGGGGCCGACCGGGACGGCTACACCTTC. Translated, it gives CASRPRQGADRDGYTF.